This T cell receptor (beta chain) was identified during a study of OX40 agonist ivuxolimab in advanced cancers. Study in general: Previous treatment with anti-PD-1, anti-PD-L1 or anti-CTLA-4 therapy was allowed; approximately 40% had received some.

Produced via immunoSEQ multiplex PCR; TCRdb's table is partial and in-frame only. In the table there are around 20,000 clones, roughly 88% of which are singletons. The CDR3 is 12 residues long. Trimming pared 3 bases from V and 5 bases from J, leaving 8 bases between. CDR1 is MDHEN and CDR2 is SYDVKM in the germline V gene. Overall study findings and caveats: Relative to CD4+, CD8+ T cells held more expanded clones on average. Relatively little clonal expansion, among the lowest observed, appeared in partial responders at 0.1-3.0 mg/kg. Circulating CD4+ and CD8+ T cells showed clonal expansion by week 6 at 0.1 to 3.0 mg/kg.

With respect to this clone: Its antigen is unknown.

The specimen comprised CD4+ or CD8+ T cells sorted from blood, sampled in a trial of the OX40 agonist ivuxolimab. The rearrangement links TRBV28 to TRBJ2-7; D may be TRBD1 (6 bases). This receptor was identified in an adult with an advanced solid tumor such as melanoma, head and neck, liver or kidney cancer. This CDR3 is CASSLTGHEQYF. CDR3 in DNA: TGTGCCAGCAGTTTGACAGGCCACGAGCAGTACTTC.